This TCR beta chain was obtained from a study of vaccination effects on CD4 cells after COVID-19. Study as a whole: Following the second dose by a median of 72 days, the post-vaccine samples were obtained.

This table comes from immunoSEQ multiplex PCR, and its TCRdb copy is limited to in-frame clones, with some not included. The sample holds around 24,000 clones, 60% to 80% seen once. Study outcomes and limitations: Just 1 of 255 vaccine-induced clones in healthy recipients was cross-reactive.

Sequencing followed a ViraFEST assay step that expanded antigen-specific CD4+ T cells with viral peptide pools. After less than twelve days in culture, the CD4+ T cells were isolated. The vaccine given was either BNT162b2 or mRNA-1273, in two doses. Nucleocapsid antibodies stayed negative before and after vaccination, showing no earlier SARS-CoV-2 infection. Every well got over 1.5 million PBMC, which were grown with about 10 IU/ml IL-2 and about 9.7 ug/ml peptides. Comment on this clone: As yet, its antigen is unknown.

CDR3 length equals 14 residues. Germline V gene lookup returns CDR1 SQVTM and CDR2 ANQGSEA. The ends were cut back, 3 bases at V and 6 bases at J, with 17 bases in the middle. This receptor was identified in a human donor who received a COVID-19 vaccine. This specimen was CD4+ T cells from PBMCs cultured with HCoV-NL63 spike peptides, taken after COVID-19 vaccination. The chain has TRBV29-1 and TRBJ1-1; the D is unclear. CDR3 sequence: CSVEPETIRSEAFF. The CDR3 DNA reads as TGCAGCGTTGAGCCCGAGACTATCCGATCTGAAGCTTTCTTT.